This T cell receptor beta chain was recorded in a study of OX40 agonist ivuxolimab in advanced cancers. Libraries were prepared by immunoSEQ multiplex PCR; TCRdb keeps only in-frame clonotypes and omits some of them. The sample records 90,000 to 95,000 clones, approximately 87% being singletons. V lost 1 base and J 8 bases, leaving 15 bases between the germline ends. The CDR3 is 15 residues long. Germline CDR1 MRHNA, CDR2 SNTAGT. The specimen comprised CD4+ or CD8+ T cells sorted from blood, sampled in a trial of the OX40 agonist ivuxolimab. This sequence originates from an adult with an advanced solid tumor such as melanoma, head and neck, liver or kidney cancer. J is TRBJ2-1 and V is TRBV6-4; perhaps D is TRBD1 or TRBD2 (5 bases each). CDR3 in DNA: TGTGCCAGCAGTGACTGGGGACGAGGGGTAGATGAGCAGTTCTTC. This translates into CASSDWGRGVDEQFF.